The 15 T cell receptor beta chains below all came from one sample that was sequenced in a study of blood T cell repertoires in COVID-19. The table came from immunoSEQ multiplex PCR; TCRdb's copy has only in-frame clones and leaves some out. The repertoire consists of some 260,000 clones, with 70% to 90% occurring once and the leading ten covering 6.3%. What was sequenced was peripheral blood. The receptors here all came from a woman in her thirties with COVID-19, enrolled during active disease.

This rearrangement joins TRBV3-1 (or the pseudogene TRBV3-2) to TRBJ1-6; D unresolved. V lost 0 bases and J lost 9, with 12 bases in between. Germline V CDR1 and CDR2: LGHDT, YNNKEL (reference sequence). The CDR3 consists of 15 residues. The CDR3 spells CASSQDLSAGSPLHF. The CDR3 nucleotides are TGTGCCAGCAGCCAAGATCTGTCGGCAGGTTCACCCCTCCACTTT.

CDR3 amino acids: CATSDWGDLETQYF. CDR3 sequence (DNA): TGTGCCACCAGTGATTGGGGGGACTTAGAGACCCAGTACTTC. J is TRBJ2-5 and V is TRBV24-1, with TRBD2 as a possible D gene (6 bases). The CDR3 runs to 14 residues. The V end lost 2 bases, the J end lost 4 bases, and 10 bases lay between the germline ends. CDR1 and CDR2 from the germline V gene are KGHDR and SFDVKD.

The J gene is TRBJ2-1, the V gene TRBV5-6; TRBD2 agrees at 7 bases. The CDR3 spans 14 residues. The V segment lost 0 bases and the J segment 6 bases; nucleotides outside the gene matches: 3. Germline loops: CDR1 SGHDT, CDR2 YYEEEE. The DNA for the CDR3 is TGTGCCAGCAGCTTGGGACTAGCTCGCAATGAGCAGTTCTTC. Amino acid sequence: CASSLGLARNEQFF.

The CDR3 DNA reads TGTGCCAGCAGCTTATGGACGGCGGGCGTCGGCTACACCTTC. Its protein is CASSLWTAGVGYTF. This chain uses TRBV7-9 with TRBJ1-2; D is unclear. The CDR3 spans 14 residues. Between the trimmed V and J ends, which lost 2 bases and 8 bases, there was a span of 15 bases. Per the germline V gene, CDR1 is SEHNR and CDR2 is FQNEAQ (reference sequence).

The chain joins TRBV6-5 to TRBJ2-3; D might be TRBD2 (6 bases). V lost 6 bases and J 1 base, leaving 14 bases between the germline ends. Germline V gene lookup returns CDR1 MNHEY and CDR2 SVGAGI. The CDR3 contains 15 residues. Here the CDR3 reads CASRDGWRGTDTQYF. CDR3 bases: TGTGCCAGCAGGGACGGATGGAGGGGCACAGATACGCAGTATTTT.

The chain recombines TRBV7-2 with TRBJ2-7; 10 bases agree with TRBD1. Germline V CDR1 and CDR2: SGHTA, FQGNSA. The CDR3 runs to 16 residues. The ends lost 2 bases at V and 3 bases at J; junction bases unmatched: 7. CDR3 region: CASSLTDRGQGYEQYF. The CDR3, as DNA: TGTGCCAGCAGCTTAACAGACAGGGGGCAAGGCTACGAGCAGTACTTC.

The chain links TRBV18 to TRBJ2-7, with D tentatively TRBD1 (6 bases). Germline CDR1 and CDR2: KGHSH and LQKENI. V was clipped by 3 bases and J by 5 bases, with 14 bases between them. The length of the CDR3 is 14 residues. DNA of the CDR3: TGTGCCAGCTCACCTGGGCAGGGGAACAACGAGCAGTACGTC. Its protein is CASSPGQGNNEQYV.

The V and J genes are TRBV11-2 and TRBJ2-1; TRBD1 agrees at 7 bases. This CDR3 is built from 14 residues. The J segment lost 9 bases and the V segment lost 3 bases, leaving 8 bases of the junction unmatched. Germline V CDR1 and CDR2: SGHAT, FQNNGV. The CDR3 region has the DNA TGTGCCAGCAGCTTTGGGACCCCAGGGGGTGAGCAGTTCTTC. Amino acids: CASSFGTPGGEQFF.

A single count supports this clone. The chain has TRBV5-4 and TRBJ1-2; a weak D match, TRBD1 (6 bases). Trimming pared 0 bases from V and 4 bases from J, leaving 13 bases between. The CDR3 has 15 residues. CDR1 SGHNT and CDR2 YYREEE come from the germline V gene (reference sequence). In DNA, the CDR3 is TGTGCCAGCAGCTTGGAGAGGGGGGGCGTCTATGGCTACACCTTC. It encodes CASSLERGGVYGYTF. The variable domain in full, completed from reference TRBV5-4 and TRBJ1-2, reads ETGVTQSPTHLIKTRGQQVTLRCSSQSGHNTVSWYQQALGQGPQFIFQYYREEENGRGNFPPRFSGLQFPNYSSELNVNALELDDSALYLCASSLERGGVYGYTFGSGTRLTVV.

The CDR3 loop is CASSLSSGRALSGANVLTF. In DNA form, the CDR3 reads TGTGCCAGCAGTTTATCGAGCGGGAGGGCCCTCTCTGGGGCCAACGTCCTGACTTTC. V is TRBV27 and J is TRBJ2-6, with 10 bases that match TRBD2. Germline values: CDR1 MNHEY, CDR2 SMNVEV (reference sequence). The CDR3 length is 19 residues. J gave up 0 bases and V 0 bases, and 5 bases lay outside the gene matches. Supplemented by reference TRBV27 and TRBJ2-6, the full variable domain reads EAQVTQNPRYLITVTGKKLTVTCSQNMNHEYMSWYRQDPGLGLRQIYYSMNVEVTDKGDVPEGYKVSRKEKRNFPLILESPSPNQTSLYFCASSLSSGRALSGANVLTFGAGSRLTVL.

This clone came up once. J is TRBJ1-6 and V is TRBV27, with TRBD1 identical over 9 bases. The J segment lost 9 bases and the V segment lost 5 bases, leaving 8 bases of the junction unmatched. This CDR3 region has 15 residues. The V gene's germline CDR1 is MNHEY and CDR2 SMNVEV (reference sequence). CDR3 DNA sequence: TGTGCCAGCAGTCCCCGGACAGGGGAGGGTTCACCCCTCCACTTT. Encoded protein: CASSPRTGEGSPLHF.

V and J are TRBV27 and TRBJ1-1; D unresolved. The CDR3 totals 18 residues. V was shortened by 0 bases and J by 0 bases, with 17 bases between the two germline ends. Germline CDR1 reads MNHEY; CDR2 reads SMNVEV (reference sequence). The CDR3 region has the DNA TGTGCCAGCAGTTTATCGGGGTCGGGAGGGCCGATGAACACTGAAGCTTTCTTT. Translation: CASSLSGSGGPMNTEAFF.

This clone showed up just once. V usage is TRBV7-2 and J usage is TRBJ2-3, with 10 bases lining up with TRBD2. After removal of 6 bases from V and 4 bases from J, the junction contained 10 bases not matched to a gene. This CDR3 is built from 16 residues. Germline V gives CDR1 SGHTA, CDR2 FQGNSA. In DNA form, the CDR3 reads TGTGCCAGCAGTCCTAATCCTAGCGGGAGCGCAGATACGCAGTATTTT. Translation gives CASSPNPSGSADTQYF.

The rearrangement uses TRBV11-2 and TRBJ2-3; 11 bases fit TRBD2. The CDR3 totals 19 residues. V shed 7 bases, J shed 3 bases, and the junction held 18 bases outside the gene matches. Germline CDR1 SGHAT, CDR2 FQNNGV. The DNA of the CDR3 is TGTGCCAGCACCAATACCGGGACTAGCGGAACCAAACCGACAGATACGCAGTATTTT. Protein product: CASTNTGTSGTKPTDTQYF.

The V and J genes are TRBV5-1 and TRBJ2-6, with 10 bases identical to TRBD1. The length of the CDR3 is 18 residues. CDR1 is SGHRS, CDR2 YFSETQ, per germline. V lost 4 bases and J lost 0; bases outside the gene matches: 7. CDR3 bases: TGCGCCAGCAGCACCCCGGGACAGGGGATCTCTGGGGCCAACGTCCTGACTTTC. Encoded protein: CASSTPGQGISGANVLTF.